This T cell receptor beta chain was retrieved from a study of vaccination and CD4 T cells after COVID-19. V was shortened by 3 bases and J by 5 bases, with 20 bases between the two germline ends. CDR1 is MNHEY, CDR2 SVGAGI, per germline. The CDR3 loop spans 17 amino acids. Regarding treatment: approximately nine-day PBMC culture with coronavirus spike peptide pools or control peptides (ViraFEST assay). Per-well cultures of some 2 million PBMCs received around 9.9 IU/ml IL-2 and 10 ug/ml peptide pools. Regarding this clonotype: As yet, its antigen is unknown.

Cultured CD4+ T-cell DNA underwent Oncomine TCR Beta short-read sequencing. TCRdb re-called the PCR reads through MiXCR, storing one row per CDR3 protein. The sample consists of roughly 20,000 distinct CDR3 sequences, 38% of them appearing once. This chain uses TRBV6-5 with TRBJ2-1; D is possibly TRBD2 (6 bases). This TCR was recovered from a human donor who received a COVID-19 vaccine. Sequencing used CD4+ T cells from blood, cultured in vitro, obtained before SARS-CoV-2 vaccination. The CDR3 DNA is TGTGCCAGCAGTTATCGAATTGATCCCGGGGGAAACAATGAGCAGTTCTTC. Translation gives CASSYRIDPGGNNEQFF.